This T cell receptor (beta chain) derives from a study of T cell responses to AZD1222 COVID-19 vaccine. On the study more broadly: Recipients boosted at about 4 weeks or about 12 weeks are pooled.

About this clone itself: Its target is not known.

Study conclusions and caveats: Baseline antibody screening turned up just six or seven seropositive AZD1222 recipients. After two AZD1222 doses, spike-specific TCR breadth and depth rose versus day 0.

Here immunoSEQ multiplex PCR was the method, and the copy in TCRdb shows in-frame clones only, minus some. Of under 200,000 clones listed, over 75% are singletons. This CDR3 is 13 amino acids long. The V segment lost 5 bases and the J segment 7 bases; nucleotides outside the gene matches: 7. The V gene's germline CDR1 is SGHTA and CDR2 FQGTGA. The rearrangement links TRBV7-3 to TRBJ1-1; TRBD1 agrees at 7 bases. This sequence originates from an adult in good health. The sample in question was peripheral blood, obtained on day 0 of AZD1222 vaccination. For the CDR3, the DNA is TGTGCCAGCAGCCCGGACAGGCCTGATGAAGCTTTCTTT. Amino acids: CASSPDRPDEAFF.